A single count supports the clone carrying this TCR beta chain. The antigen remains unidentified. Method: immunoSEQ multiplex PCR; TCRdb's copy keeps in-frame clones and lacks some. The sample has 35,000 to 45,000 clones; more than 80% are singletons. Time point of the sample: week 5, during vaccination. Mutant IDH1 20-mer peptide, at 300 ug, made up each vaccine dose, with topical imiquimod. The source of the sample is a study of a mutant IDH1 vaccine in newly diagnosed glioma. Study information: Vaccinations, eight in total, occurred in weeks 1, 3, 5, 7, 11, 15, 19, 23. Whole-study results and caveats: Pseudoprogression looked unconnected to shifts in top peripheral T cell clonotypes.

Germline CDR1 is SGHNT and CDR2 is YYREEE (reference sequence). Trimming removed 5 bases from V and 5 bases from J; junction bases left unmatched: 7. The CDR3 is 14 amino acids. The sequence derives from a man in his fifties or sixties with glioma. The rearrangement uses TRBV5-4 and TRBJ2-3, with 8 bases that match TRBD2. This material consisted of PBMCs, taken from a glioma patient whose treatment included an IDH1 peptide vaccine. CDR3 protein: CASSRGGPGDTQYF. CDR3 DNA: TGTGCCAGCAGTCGCGGGGGGCCCGGAGATACGCAGTATTTT.